Following are 16 T cell receptor beta chains from one sample sequenced in a study of tumor and adjacent non-tumor tissue in lung cancer. TCRbeta libraries were built with three rounds of nested PCR, modified from ARM-PCR. Each CDR3 protein is one row after TCRdb ran MiXCR on the multiplex PCR reads. The data contain about 110,000 distinct CDR3 sequences, 62% of them seen just once; the ten biggest clones take up roughly 19%. RNA was extracted from bulk tissue without any cell sorting. Distant lung tissue was collected more than 3 cm away from the tumor edge. The specimen was distant non-tumor lung tissue. These receptors were collected from a man aged 55 to 69 with non-small cell lung cancer.

This chain uses TRBV4-1 with TRBJ1-2; 9 bases map to TRBD1. CDR1 is MGHRA, CDR2 YSYEKL, per germline. The CDR3 extends over 19 amino acids. Losses at the gene ends were 1 base for V and 0 bases for J; bases not matched to a gene: 12. In DNA, the CDR3 is TGCGCCAGCAGCCAAGGCTTCAGGACAGGGGACCCTACTAACTATGGCTACACCTTC. It yields the protein CASSQGFRTGDPTNYGYTF.

In regard to this clonotype: The junction shows a germline mismatch at one end, possibly a read error. The V call is TRBV29-1, the J call TRBJ2-1; D call uncertain. This CDR3 contains 15 residues. CDR1 is SQVTM, CDR2 ANQGSEA, per germline. CDR3 DNA sequence: TGCAACATTGAGTGTAGTCACAACTCCTACAGTGAGCAGTTCTTC. Protein product: CNIECSHNSYSEQFF.

Remarks on this clonotype: One end of the junction varies from germline; a read error may be responsible. The J gene is TRBJ2-7, the V gene TRBV11-1; the D is unclear. Germline values: CDR1 SGHAT, CDR2 FQDESV (reference sequence). This CDR3 has 13 residues. Here the CDR3 reads CASSLEEIYEQYF. The CDR3, as DNA: TGTGCCAGCAGTTTAGAGGAGATCTACGAGCAGTACTTT.

Remarks on this clonotype: A read error may be the cause here, since a much bigger clone is one base away. V gene TRBV5-1 combines with J gene TRBJ1-5, with a weak D call TRBD1 (6 bases). Germline V gene data show CDR1 as SGHRS and CDR2 as YFSETQ. The germline V and J ends were trimmed by 1 base and 9 bases, with 14 bases remaining between them. The CDR3 is 14 residues long. CDR3 protein: CASSLSGAGRPQHF. DNA for the CDR3: TGCGCCAGCAGCTTGTCAGGGGCGGGACGGCCCCAGCATTTT.

This clonotype has just a few counts. J is TRBJ1-5 and V is TRBV28; possible D gene TRBD1, 5 bases. The germline gives CDR1 MDHEN, CDR2 SYDVKM. CDR3 length equals 14 residues. Trimming removed 9 bases from V and 6 bases from J, with 18 bases in between. CDR3 residues: CASRGAQERQPQHF. In DNA, the CDR3 is TGTGCCAGTCGGGGCGCCCAGGAACGTCAGCCCCAGCATTTT.

The CDR3 sequence: CASSPYSSGRTDELFF. The CDR3 DNA reads as TGTGCCAGCAGCCCATATTCTAGCGGGAGGACCGATGAGCTATTCTTC. The chain links TRBV11-1 to TRBJ2-1; 11 nucleotides align to TRBD2. This CDR3 is 16 amino acids long. Germline V gene lookup returns CDR1 SGHAT and CDR2 FQDESV (reference sequence). V shed 5 bases, J shed 16 bases, and the junction held 19 bases outside the gene matches.

This clonotype was seen once. Likely a read error: the CDR3 ends without its conserved phenylalanine or tryptophan. The J gene is TRBJ2-1, the V gene TRBV29-1; 11 bases align to TRBD2. CDR1 and CDR2 from the germline V gene are SQVTM and ANQGSEA. The ends lost 7 bases at V and 6 bases at J; junction bases unmatched: 11. CDR3 size: 15 residues. This CDR3 is CSGGLAVVGGNEQFL. CDR3 coding DNA: TGCAGCGGGGGACTAGCGGTAGTTGGGGGCAATGAGCAGTTCTTA.

For this clonotype: One end of the junction fails to match germline, which may point to a read error. The chain carries TRBV14 and TRBJ1-1; possibly TRBD1 for D (5 bases). This CDR3 has 13 residues. Looked up from germline, CDR1 is SGHDN and CDR2 is FVKESK. CDR3 residues: CANSRQTHTESFF. The CDR3 nucleotides are TGTGCCAACAGCCGACAGACTCACACTGAATCTTTCTTT.

As for this clonotype: An end of the junction does not agree with germline; a read error may underlie this. This chain links TRBV11-3 with TRBJ2-2; TRBD1 matches at 8 bases. CDR1 is SGHNT, CDR2 YENEEA, per germline. This CDR3 contains 15 residues. This CDR3 is CASSPTGTGDGKLFF. CDR3 DNA: TGTGCCAGTAGCCCAACCGGGACAGGAGACGGGAAGCTGTTTTTT.

On this clonotype: Since a much larger clone is just one base distant, this may be a read error. V usage is TRBV12-3 or TRBV12-4 and J usage is TRBJ1-6; D possibly corresponds to TRBD1 (5 bases). The CDR3 sequence is 13 residues long. Trimming pared 8 bases from V and 8 bases from J, leaving 13 bases between. CDR3: CASQTEVHSPLHF. CDR3 bases: TGTGCCAGCCAGACAGAGGTCCATTCACCCCTCCACTTT.

This clonotype was observed a few times. This clone may be a read error of a much larger clone one base away. The chain employs TRBV12-3 or TRBV12-4 and TRBJ2-1, with D unclear. This CDR3 comprises 16 residues. The V gene lost 1 base and the J gene lost 2 bases, with 12 bases spanning the gap. CDR3 residues: CASSLDPGRPYNEQFF. The CDR3 DNA reads as TGTGCCAGCAGTTTAGACCCAGGTCGACCCTACAATGAGCAGTTCTTC.

The rearrangement joins TRBV6-1 to TRBJ2-1, with 11 bases matching TRBD1. J was trimmed by 7 bases and V by 6 bases; bases with no gene match: 5. This CDR3 has 14 residues. Per germline, CDR1 MNHNS and CDR2 SASEGT. In DNA form, the CDR3 reads TGTGCCAGCAGGGACAGGGGGCTTTCGAATGAGCAGTTCTTC. Protein: CASRDRGLSNEQFF.

This clonotype was recorded a few times. A read error is possible here, since a much larger clone lies one base away. This chain connects TRBV6-5 to TRBJ1-4, with D unclear. Germline CDR1 and CDR2: MNHEY and SVGAGI. CDR3 size: 13 residues. CDR3 DNA sequence: TGTGCCAGCAGCCCCACGATTAATGAAAAACTGGTTTTT. As protein: CASSPTINEKLVF.

About this clonotype itself: The junction differs from germline at one of its ends, possibly a read error. V usage is TRBV6-2 or TRBV6-3 and J usage is TRBJ2-2; weak D call: TRBD2 (6 bases). The CDR3 is 18 amino acids. The germline gives CDR1 MNHEY, CDR2 SVGEGT. DNA of the CDR3: TGTACCAGCATCAAGCTTAGCGCGGGGTCGGCGAACACCGGGGAGCTGTTTTTT. This translates into CTSIKLSAGSANTGELFF.

V usage is TRBV4-1 and J usage is TRBJ1-2, with unresolved D. This CDR3 spans 15 amino acids. Germline V gene data show CDR1 as MGHRA and CDR2 as YSYEKL. Between the trimmed V and J ends, which lost 0 bases and 8 bases, there was a span of 16 bases. CDR3 nucleotides: TGCGCCAGCAGCCAAGAGTATCACTCCCGGGTCGGCTACACCTTC. Translation gives CASSQEYHSRVGYTF.

On this clonotype: This may arise from a read error, as a much more abundant clone is one base away. The chain has TRBV12-3 or TRBV12-4 and TRBJ2-6, with a tentative D call TRBD1 (5 bases). This CDR3 comprises 13 residues. The CDR3 loop is CASSRAGANVPTF. CDR3 nucleotide sequence: TGTGCCAGCAGTCGCGCTGGGGCCAACGTCCCGACTTTC.